The rows below give T cell receptor beta chains drawn from one sample of a study of PD-L1 blockade in urothelial cancer. Profiled with immunoSEQ multiplex PCR; TCRdb holds only in-frame clones, not every one. This sample has tens of thousands of clones, with 79% found just once. Here the sequenced sample was PBMCs, taken around atezolizumab (anti-PD-L1) treatment. The receptors shown here come from a man in his 70s with urothelial cancer. The CDR3 runs from the conserved cysteine through the conserved F or W. A D gene is named only where the DNA matches it firmly. A clone size is listed for some rows: how often the clone was seen (once, few, many), or a class if it is expanded.

TRBV6-1	TRBJ2-7	.	.	TGTGCCACCGGACAAAGAAATTCCTACGAGCAGTACTTC	CATGQRNSYEQYF
TRBV6-5	TRBJ1-2	TRBD1	.	TGTGCCAGCAGGAGGACAGGGGATGGCTACACCTTC	CASRRTGDGYTF
TRBV27	TRBJ1-4	.	.	TGTGCCAGCAGTTTCATCGGGTTAAATGAAAAACTGTTTTTT	CASSFIGLNEKLFF
TRBV15	TRBJ2-1	TRBD1	.	TGTGCCACCAGCAGAGAGAGTGGACAGGGGGCGGGTGAGCAGTTCTTC	CATSRESGQGAGEQFF
TRBV5-1	TRBJ2-4	.	.	TGCGCCAGCAGCTTCGGTACCAATCCAGCCAAAAACATTCAGTACTTC	CASSFGTNPAKNIQYF
TRBV6-5	TRBJ1-1	.	.	TGTGCCAGCAGCCAGGGAGGTTGGAGGAACACTGAAGCTTTCTTT	CASSQGGWRNTEAFF
TRBV5-6	TRBJ2-7	.	once	TGTGCCAGCAGCTCCCAGGGGGGAACCTACGAGCAGTACTTC	CASSSQGGTYEQYF
TRBV5-4	TRBJ2-1	TRBD2	.	TGTGCCAGCAGCAACGTAGGCGGGGGGGCTTGGAATGAGCAGTTCTTC	CASSNVGGGAWNEQFF
TRBV6-5	TRBJ2-7	TRBD1	.	TGTGCCAGCAGGCTGACAGGGAATACCTACGAGCAGTACTTC	CASRLTGNTYEQYF
TRBV30	TRBJ2-3	TRBD2	once	TGTGCCTGGAGTGTTGAGTCTAGCGGAGACGTGGATACGCAGTATTTT	CAWSVESSGDVDTQYF
TRBV27	TRBJ2-7	TRBD2	.	TGTGCCAGCAGTTTAAAGAGGGAGGGCCCCTACGAGCAGTACTTC	CASSLKREGPYEQYF
TRBV11-3	TRBJ2-3	TRBD2	.	TGTGCCAGCAGCCCTCGACTAGCAGGCACAGATACGCAGTATTTT	CASSPRLAGTDTQYF
TRBV27	TRBJ1-1	TRBD1	.	TGTGCCAGCAGCTCCTCCCCCGGCAGGGGGAAAGCTTTCTTT	CASSSSPGRGKAFF
TRBV11-3	TRBJ2-1	.	.	TGTGCCAGCAGCTTAAAGGGCGGGCGGGACAATGAGCAGTTCTTC	CASSLKGGRDNEQFF
TRBV6-5	TRBJ2-3	.	few	TGTGCCAGCAGTTACTGGTGGCGGGACACAGATACGCAGTATTTT	CASSYWWRDTDTQYF
TRBV4-3	TRBJ2-6	TRBD2	.	TGCGCCAGCAGCCAAGGGGGGACTACGAGTGGCTCTGGGGCCAACGTCCTGACTTTC	CASSQGGTTSGSGANVLTF
TRBV28	TRBJ2-2	.	.	TGTGCCAGCAGTTTGAAACAGGTTAACACCGGGGAGCTGTTTTTT	CASSLKQVNTGELFF
TRBV5-8	TRBJ1-5	.	.	TGTGCCAGCAGCCACGGACAGATACGACGGGTAGATCAGCCCCAGCATTTT	CASSHGQIRRVDQPQHF
TRBV27	TRBJ2-7	TRBD1	.	TGTGCCAGCAGTTCAGGACAGGGCGCTAGAGAGCAGTACTTC	CASSSGQGAREQYF
TRBV7-9	TRBJ1-1	TRBD1	.	TGTGCCAGCAGCGCAGGGGACAGGGCCTCTTCCACTGAAGCTTTCTTT	CASSAGDRASSTEAFF
TRBV7-9	TRBJ2-5	.	.	TGTGCCAGCAGCCTGGGACTGCTTAAAGAGACCCAGTACTTC	CASSLGLLKETQYF
TRBV7-2	TRBJ1-1	.	.	TGTGCCAGCAGCCCGGGATGGACAGTCGGTGAAGCTTTCTTT	CASSPGWTVGEAFF
TRBV5-4	TRBJ1-4	.	.	TGTGCCAGCAGCGTTGGCCTGACAGGCTCCACTAATGAAAAACTGTTTTTT	CASSVGLTGSTNEKLFF
TRBV19	TRBJ2-1	TRBD1	.	TGTGCCAGTAGAAGACAGGGGGGGGATGAGCAGTTCTTC	CASRRQGGDEQFF
TRBV21-1	TRBJ1-1	.	few	TGTGCCAGCAGCAAAAACTTAGCGAGACAGGGGGCTAACACTGAAGCTTTCTTT	CASSKNLARQGANTEAFF
TRBV7-9	TRBJ1-5	TRBD1	.	TGTGCCAGCAGCTTAGGGCAGGGGGCTCAGCCCCAGCATTTT	CASSLGQGAQPQHF
TRBV5-6	TRBJ1-2	TRBD1	.	TGTGCCAGCAGCGACGGGACAGGGGGCATCTATGGCTACACCTTC	CASSDGTGGIYGYTF
TRBV5-1	TRBJ2-2	.	.	TGCGCCAGCAGCTTGCGTCTGAACACCGGGGAGCTGTTTTTT	CASSLRLNTGELFF
TRBV11-1	TRBJ1-2	.	.	TGTGCCAGCAGCTCAGGGGCTGGGTATGGCTACACCTTC	CASSSGAGYGYTF
TRBV28	TRBJ1-2	.	.	TGTGCCAGCAGTGGGGCATCCTCGGCTCACGGCTACACCTTC	CASSGASSAHGYTF